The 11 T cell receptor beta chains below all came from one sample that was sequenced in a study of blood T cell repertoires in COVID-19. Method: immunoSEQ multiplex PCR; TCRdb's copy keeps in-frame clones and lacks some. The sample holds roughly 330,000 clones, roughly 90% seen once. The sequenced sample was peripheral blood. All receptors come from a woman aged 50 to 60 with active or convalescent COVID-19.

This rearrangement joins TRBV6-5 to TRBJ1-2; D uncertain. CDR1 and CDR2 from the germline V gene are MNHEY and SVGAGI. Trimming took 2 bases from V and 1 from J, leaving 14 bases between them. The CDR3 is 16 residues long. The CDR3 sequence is CASSYTTGELNYGYTF. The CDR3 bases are TGTGCCAGCAGTTACACGACTGGGGAGCTTAACTATGGCTACACCTTC.

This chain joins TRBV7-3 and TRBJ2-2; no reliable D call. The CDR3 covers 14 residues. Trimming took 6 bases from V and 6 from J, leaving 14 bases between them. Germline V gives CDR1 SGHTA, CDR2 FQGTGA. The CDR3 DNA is TGTGCCAGCAGTTTAGGCGGCGTGTCCGGGGAGCTGTTTTTT. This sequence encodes CASSLGGVSGELFF.

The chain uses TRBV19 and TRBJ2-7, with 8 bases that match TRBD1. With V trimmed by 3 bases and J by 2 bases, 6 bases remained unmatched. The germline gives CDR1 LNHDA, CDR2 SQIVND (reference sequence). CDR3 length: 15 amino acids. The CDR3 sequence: CASSMTGESTYEQYF. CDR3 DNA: TGTGCCAGTAGTATGACAGGGGAAAGCACCTACGAGCAGTACTTC.

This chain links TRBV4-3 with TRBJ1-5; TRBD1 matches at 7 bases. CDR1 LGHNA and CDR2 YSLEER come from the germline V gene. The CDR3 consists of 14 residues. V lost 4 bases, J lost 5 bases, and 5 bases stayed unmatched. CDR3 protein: CASSRQQGYQPQHF. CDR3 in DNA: TGCGCCAGCAGCCGACAACAGGGGTATCAGCCCCAGCATTTT.

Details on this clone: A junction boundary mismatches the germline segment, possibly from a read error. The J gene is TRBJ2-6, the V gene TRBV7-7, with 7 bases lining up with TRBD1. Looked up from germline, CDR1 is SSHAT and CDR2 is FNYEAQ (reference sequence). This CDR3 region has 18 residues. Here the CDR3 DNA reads TGTGCTAGCAGTCCCGGACAGGTACCGAGCTCTGGGGCCAACGTCCTGACTTTC. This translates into CASSPGQVPSSGANVLTF. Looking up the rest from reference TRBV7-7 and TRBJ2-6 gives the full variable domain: GAGVSQSPRYKVTKRGQDVTLRCDPISSHATLYWYQQALGQGPEFLTYFNYEAQPDKSGLPSDRFSAERPEGSISTLTIQRTEQRDSAMYRCASSPGQVPSSGANVLTFGAGSRLTVL.

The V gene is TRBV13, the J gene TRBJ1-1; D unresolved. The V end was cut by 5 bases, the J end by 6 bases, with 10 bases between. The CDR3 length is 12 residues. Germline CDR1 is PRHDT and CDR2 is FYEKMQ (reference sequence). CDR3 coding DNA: TGTGCCAGCAGCCCCCTGTCCGCTGAAGCTTTCTTT. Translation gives CASSPLSAEAFF.

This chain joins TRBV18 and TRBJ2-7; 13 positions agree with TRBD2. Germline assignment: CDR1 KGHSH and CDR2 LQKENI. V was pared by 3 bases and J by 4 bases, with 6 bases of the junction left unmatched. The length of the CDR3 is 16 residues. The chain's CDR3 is CASSPWTSGSSYEQYF. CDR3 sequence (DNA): TGTGCCAGCTCACCCTGGACTAGCGGGAGTTCGTACGAGCAGTACTTC.

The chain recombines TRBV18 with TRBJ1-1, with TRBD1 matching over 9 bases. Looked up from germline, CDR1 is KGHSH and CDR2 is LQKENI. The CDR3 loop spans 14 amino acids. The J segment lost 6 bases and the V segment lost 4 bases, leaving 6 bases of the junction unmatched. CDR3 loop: CASSRRQGDSEAFF. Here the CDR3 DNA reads TGTGCCAGCTCACGTCGACAGGGGGATTCTGAAGCTTTCTTT.

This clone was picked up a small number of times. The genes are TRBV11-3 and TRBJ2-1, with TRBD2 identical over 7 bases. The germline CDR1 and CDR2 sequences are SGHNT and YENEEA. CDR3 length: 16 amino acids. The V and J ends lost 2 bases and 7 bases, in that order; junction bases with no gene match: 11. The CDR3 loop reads CASSLRGEGRWNEQFF. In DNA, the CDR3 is TGTGCCAGCAGCTTACGGGGGGAGGGCCGCTGGAATGAGCAGTTCTTC. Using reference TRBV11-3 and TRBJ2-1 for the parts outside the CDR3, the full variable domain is EAGVVQSPRYKIIEKKQPVAFWCNPISGHNTLYWYLQNLGQGPELLIRYENEEAVDDSQLPKDRFSAERLKGVDSTLKIQPAELGDSAVYLCASSLRGEGRWNEQFFGPGTRLTVL.

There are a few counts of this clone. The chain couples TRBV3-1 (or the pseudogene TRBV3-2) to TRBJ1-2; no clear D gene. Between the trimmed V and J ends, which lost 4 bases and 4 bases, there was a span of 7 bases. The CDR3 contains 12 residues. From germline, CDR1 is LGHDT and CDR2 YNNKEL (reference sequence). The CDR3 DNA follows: TGTGCCAGCAGCCTTTCATCCTATGGCTACACCTTC. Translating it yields CASSLSSYGYTF.

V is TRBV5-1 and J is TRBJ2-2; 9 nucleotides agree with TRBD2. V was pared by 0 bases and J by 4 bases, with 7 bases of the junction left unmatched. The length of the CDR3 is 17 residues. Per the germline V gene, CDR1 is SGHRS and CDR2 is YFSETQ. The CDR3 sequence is CASSLVGSGGPTGELFF. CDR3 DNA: TGCGCCAGCAGCTTGGTGGGTAGCGGGGGCCCCACCGGGGAGCTGTTTTTT.